This T cell receptor (beta chain) was sequenced during a study of CD8+ T cells in alopecia areata. Extracted from the samples, RNA was reverse transcribed into cDNA to serve as the sequencing template. Profiling relied on immunoSEQ multiplex PCR, and the TCRdb table lists in-frame clones only, not all of them. The data contain about 150,000 clones, around half of them singletons. Germline-derived CDR1 and CDR2 are GTSNPN and SVGIG (reference sequence). This CDR3 has 14 amino acids. With 5 bases clipped from V and 4 bases from J, the junction kept 9 bases outside the gene matches. The sequenced sample was CD8+ T cells sorted from blood, obtained at week 0. The sequence came from a human donor with alopecia areata. This sequence joins TRBV30 and TRBJ2-3; 7 bases map to TRBD1. The CDR3 protein is CAWQTGYPADTQYF. Here the CDR3 DNA reads TGTGCCTGGCAGACAGGGTATCCCGCAGATACGCAGTATTTT. The full variable domain, its missing parts supplied by reference TRBV30 and TRBJ2-3, is SQTIHQWPATLVQPVGSPLSLECTVEGTSNPNLYWYRQAAGRGLQLLFYSVGIGQISSEVPQNLSASRPQDRQFILSSKKLLLSDSGFYLCAWQTGYPADTQYFGPGTRLTVL.